This entry lists 16 T cell receptor beta chains sequenced from one sample in a study of identical twins. MiXCR, applied by TCRdb to the 5' RACE reads, yields one record per CDR3 protein. This sample yields under 1 million distinct CDR3 sequences, of which 12% are seen a single time; under 2% belongs to the top ten. This same sample was also taken into another study, of yellow fever vaccine responses in identical twins.

What was sequenced was PBMCs. The receptor set was obtained from a young woman in good health.

The sample holds a few counts of this clonotype. The chain couples TRBV7-9 to TRBJ2-7, with 11 bases identical to TRBD1. The V gene end was trimmed by 1 base and the J gene end by 5 bases; junction bases not matched to a gene: 7. CDR1 is SEHNR and CDR2 is FQNEAQ in the germline V gene (reference sequence). The CDR3 extends over 16 amino acids. CDR3 protein: CASSLGRTGGSNEQYF. DNA for the CDR3: TGTGCCAGCAGCTTAGGACGGACAGGGGGCTCTAACGAGCAGTACTTC.

Only a few counts were recorded for this clonotype. The V call is TRBV29-1, the J call TRBJ2-2; TRBD2 matches at 13 bases. With V trimmed by 6 bases and J by 2 bases, 3 bases remained unmatched. Per the germline V gene, CDR1 is SQVTM and CDR2 is ANQGSEA. This CDR3 contains 15 residues. CDR3 loop: CSVTSGRLNTGELFF. CDR3 nucleotides: TGCAGCGTGACTAGCGGGAGGCTCAACACCGGGGAGCTGTTTTTT.

The chain carries TRBV27 and TRBJ2-5; no reliable D call. CDR1 is MNHEY, CDR2 SMNVEV, per germline (reference sequence). CDR3 length equals 12 residues. The V and J ends lost 7 bases and 5 bases respectively, with 11 bases between them. Here the CDR3 DNA reads TGTGCCAGCACCTCCCTTGGGGAGACCCAGTACTTC. Its protein product is CASTSLGETQYF.

The chain has TRBV29-1 and TRBJ2-7; D remains unclear. The CDR3 loop spans 11 amino acids. Germline V gene lookup returns CDR1 SQVTM and CDR2 ANQGSEA. Trimming removed 4 bases from V and 3 bases from J, with 7 bases in between. As DNA, the CDR3 is TGCAGCGTTGGGTCAGTCTACGAGCAGTACTTC. This gives the protein CSVGSVYEQYF.

This clonotype was counted at least ten times. The DNA of the CDR3 is TGTGCCAGCAGCTTAAACGGAGGACATGAGCAGTTCTTC. This gives the protein CASSLNGGHEQFF. This rearrangement joins TRBV7-8 to TRBJ2-1; a possible D gene is TRBD2 (5 bases). The germline CDR1 and CDR2 sequences are SGHVS and FQNEAQ. This CDR3 comprises 13 residues. Trimming cost V 2 bases and J 8 bases, with 10 bases left between them.

This chain uses TRBV10-1 with TRBJ1-6, with D unresolved. CDR1 and CDR2 (germline): WNHNN, SYGVQD (reference sequence). The CDR3 spans 14 residues. V shed 2 bases and J shed 5 bases, with 7 bases lying between them. CDR3 in amino acids: CASSEMKDNSPLHF. In nucleotides, the CDR3 is TGCGCCAGCAGTGAGATGAAGGATAATTCACCCCTCCACTTT.

The rearrangement links TRBV5-1 to TRBJ1-2; 7 nucleotides match TRBD1. Germline values: CDR1 SGHRS, CDR2 YFSETQ. The CDR3 runs to 15 residues. The J segment lost 4 bases and the V segment lost 0 bases, leaving 6 bases of the junction unmatched. In DNA form, the CDR3 reads TGCGCCAGCAGCTTGGCGGAGGCAGGGGGCTATGGCTACACCTTC. This encodes CASSLAEAGGYGYTF.

This clonotype was seen a handful of times. The rearrangement links TRBV12-3 or TRBV12-4 to TRBJ2-2, with D perhaps matching TRBD1 (6 bases). The CDR3 runs to 14 residues. V was clipped by 6 bases and J by 6 bases, with 14 bases between them. The chain's CDR3 is CASRSAGAPGELFF. DNA for the CDR3: TGTGCCAGCAGATCAGCAGGGGCGCCCGGGGAGCTGTTTTTT.

The chain employs TRBV29-1 and TRBJ2-6; TRBD2 matches 8 bases. The CDR3 totals 16 residues. CDR1 SQVTM and CDR2 ANQGSEA come from the germline V gene. The ends lost 4 bases at V and 1 base at J; junction bases unmatched: 6. CDR3 DNA sequence: TGCAGCGTTGGCCGGGAGGGAATTTCTGGGGCCAACGTCCTGACTTTC. The encoded protein is CSVGREGISGANVLTF.

This chain connects TRBV7-8 to TRBJ2-7; possible D gene TRBD2, 5 bases. The ends were cut back, 4 bases at V and 3 bases at J, with 7 bases in the middle. Germline assignment: CDR1 SGHVS and CDR2 FQNEAQ. The CDR3 consists of 12 residues. CDR3 DNA: TGTGCCAGCAGCTCTAGCATCTACGAGCAGTACGTC. This gives the protein CASSSSIYEQYV.

This rearrangement joins TRBV7-9 to TRBJ1-2, with TRBD1 identical over 10 bases. Trimming took 5 bases from V and 7 from J; bases not matched to a gene: 7. Looked up from germline, CDR1 is SEHNR and CDR2 is FQNEAQ (reference sequence). The CDR3 sequence is 14 residues long. In DNA, the CDR3 is TGTGCCAGCAGCCCTCGGGACAGGGGAGGTGGCTACACCTTC. Residues: CASSPRDRGGGYTF.

This clonotype came up a few times. The rearrangement links TRBV29-1 to TRBJ2-7, with D unclear. V was shortened by 7 bases and J by 3 bases, with 16 bases between the two germline ends. This CDR3 region has 13 residues. CDR1 SQVTM and CDR2 ANQGSEA come from the germline V gene. The CDR3 loop is CSARNTIGYEQYF. The CDR3 DNA reads as TGCAGCGCGAGGAATACCATAGGCTACGAGCAGTACTTC.

The V and J genes are TRBV10-1 and TRBJ1-1; 7 nucleotides agree with TRBD1. The CDR3 is 13 residues long. After removal of 8 bases from V and 3 bases from J, the junction contained 6 bases not matched to a gene. Germline CDR1 WNHNN, CDR2 SYGVQD (reference sequence). DNA of the CDR3: TGCGCCAGCCCTGGGACAGACGACACTGAAGCTTTCTTT. This translates into CASPGTDDTEAFF.

The genes are TRBV28 and TRBJ1-1; D perhaps matches TRBD1 (6 bases). V lost 6 bases and J 12 bases, leaving 17 bases between the germline ends. Germline CDR1 and CDR2: MDHEN and SYDVKM. The CDR3 is 12 residues long. CDR3 nucleotides: TGTGCCAGCAGAGGACAGTCAGAGATGACTTTCTTT. Amino acids: CASRGQSEMTFF.

The gene calls are TRBV27 and TRBJ2-1; the match to TRBD2 covers 7 bases. Germline CDR1 and CDR2: MNHEY and SMNVEV (reference sequence). V trimming: 3 bases; J trimming: 15 bases; junction bases outside the gene matches: 11. This CDR3 region has 13 residues. CDR3 DNA: TGTGCCAGCAGTTTGGGACTACGCTCCGGTCGGTTCTTC. Its protein product is CASSLGLRSGRFF.

This chain links TRBV4-2 with TRBJ1-1; the D is unclear. The CDR3 length is 14 residues. Germline CDR1 LGHNA, CDR2 YNFKEQ. V lost 0 bases and J lost 7, with 12 bases in between. This chain's CDR3 is CASSQDQVLYEAFF. CDR3 nucleotide sequence: TGTGCCAGCAGCCAAGATCAAGTGCTCTATGAAGCTTTCTTT.